The 16 T cell receptor beta chains reported below all come from one sample, sequenced in a study of cytomegalovirus exposure and HLA in healthy donors. Primers included in the PCR were 60 Vbeta and 13 Jbeta primers. Sequenced by immunoSEQ multiplex PCR; TCRdb stores in-frame clones only, minus some. The sample includes 130,000 or so clones, around two thirds of them seen just once. Sequenced: PBMCs. The receptors were gathered from a woman between 40 and 50 years old in good health and CMV-seropositive.

The CDR3 sequence: CAWSTYRGRVAFF. The CDR3 nucleotides are TGTGCCTGGAGTACATACAGGGGACGAGTAGCTTTCTTT. The rearrangement joins TRBV30 to TRBJ1-1, with TRBD1 matching over 7 bases. Unmatched junction bases numbered 10, after V lost 2 bases and J lost 10 bases. Germline-derived CDR1 and CDR2 are GTSNPN and SVGIG (reference sequence). The CDR3 totals 13 residues.

V is TRBV18 and J is TRBJ1-4; 7 bases line up with TRBD1. The ends lost 1 base at V and 8 bases at J; junction bases unmatched: 10. This CDR3 region has 16 residues. CDR1 is KGHSH and CDR2 is LQKENI in the germline V gene. The CDR3 DNA follows: TGTGCCAGCTCACCACTAGGAAGGGGGCAGGGAGAAAAACTGTTTTTT. Amino acid sequence: CASSPLGRGQGEKLFF.

The chain carries TRBV6-1 and TRBJ2-7, with D unclear. There are 14 residues in the CDR3. The ends were cut back, 1 base at V and 2 bases at J, with 9 bases in the middle. Germline CDR1 and CDR2: MNHNS and SASEGT. The DNA of the CDR3 is TGTGCCAGCAGTGAAGGACAACCGCCCTACGAGCAGTACTTC. Its translation: CASSEGQPPYEQYF.

This chain connects TRBV19 to TRBJ1-2, with TRBD1 identical over 7 bases. The CDR3 has 12 residues. Germline CDR1 is LNHDA and CDR2 is SQIVND (reference sequence). V lost 5 bases to trimming and J lost 6 bases; unmatched junction nucleotides: 3. The CDR3 is CASSGTANGYTF. Written as DNA, the CDR3 is TGTGCCAGTAGTGGGACAGCGAATGGCTACACCTTC.

The chain has TRBV19 and TRBJ2-2; possible D gene TRBD2, 5 bases. The ends were cut back, 7 bases at V and 4 bases at J, with 16 bases in the middle. The CDR3 runs to 15 residues. Germline CDR1 LNHDA, CDR2 SQIVND (reference sequence). The CDR3 sequence: CASKLSGAGTGELFF. The CDR3 nucleotides read TGTGCCAGTAAACTGAGCGGTGCGGGCACCGGGGAGCTGTTTTTT.

V gene TRBV6-5 combines with J gene TRBJ2-2, with D maybe TRBD2 (6 bases). Germline V gives CDR1 MNHEY, CDR2 SVGAGI. Trimming removed 0 bases from V and 7 bases from J, with 9 bases in between. The CDR3 covers 14 residues. CDR3 sequence: CASSYSRGGGELFF. In nucleotides, the CDR3 is TGTGCCAGCAGTTACTCACGGGGAGGCGGGGAGCTGTTTTTT.

This clone occurred a few times. The V and J genes are TRBV6-6 and TRBJ1-2; 7 bases are shared with TRBD1. The CDR3 has 13 amino acids. In germline, CDR1 is MNHNY, CDR2 SVGAGI (reference sequence). J lost 3 bases, V lost 4 bases, and 2 bases had no gene match. The CDR3: CASSSGQDYGYTF. The CDR3, as DNA: TGTGCCAGCAGTTCCGGACAGGACTATGGCTACACCTTC.

The chain combines TRBV4-2 with TRBJ2-3, with 9 positions matching TRBD2. Germline lookup yields CDR1 LGHNA and CDR2 YNFKEQ. The length of the CDR3 is 15 residues. Trimming cost V 2 bases and J 5 bases; bases outside gene matches: 5. The CDR3 is CASSQKRGAGDTQYF. The CDR3 DNA reads as TGTGCCAGCAGCCAAAAGCGGGGGGCGGGAGATACGCAGTATTTT.

This clone was recorded only once. The gene calls are TRBV7-2 and TRBJ1-5; possible D gene TRBD1, 5 bases. V lost 3 bases to trimming and J lost 0 bases, with 6 bases between them. This CDR3 has 14 residues. CDR1 SGHTA and CDR2 FQGNSA come from the germline V gene. CDR3 DNA sequence: TGTGCCAGCAGCTTCAGGGCTAGCAATCAGCCCCAGCATTTT. Protein: CASSFRASNQPQHF.

The V gene is TRBV4-1, the J gene TRBJ1-1, with D possibly matching TRBD1 (5 bases). Germline V gene data show CDR1 as MGHRA and CDR2 as YSYEKL. The CDR3 contains 20 residues. V lost 0 bases, J lost 0 bases, and 23 bases lay in between. CDR3 DNA sequence: TGCGCCAGCAGCCAAGAACCATTCGGGGGAGGGATTACCATGAACACTGAAGCTTTCTTT. This gives the protein CASSQEPFGGGITMNTEAFF.

This clone was seen more than once but under ten times. The chain links TRBV5-4 to TRBJ2-5, with D maybe TRBD2 (5 bases). This CDR3 has 13 amino acids. Per germline, CDR1 SGHNT and CDR2 YYREEE (reference sequence). V was pared by 2 bases and J by 2 bases, with 7 bases between. Here the CDR3 reads CASSFRTQETQYF. In DNA, the CDR3 is TGTGCCAGCAGCTTCCGGACTCAAGAGACCCAGTACTTC.

The chain links TRBV5-1 to TRBJ1-4, with D unresolved. V was cut by 3 bases and J by 8 bases, with 14 bases left in between. Germline V gene data show CDR1 as SGHRS and CDR2 as YFSETQ. The CDR3 extends over 14 amino acids. The DNA of the CDR3 is TGCGCCAGCAGCTCCCCCCTCGACGGGGAAAAACTGTTTTTT. The encoded protein is CASSSPLDGEKLFF. Using reference TRBV5-1 and TRBJ1-4 for the parts outside the CDR3, the full variable domain is KAGVTQTPRYLIKTRGQQVTLSCSPISGHRSVSWYQQTPGQGLQFLFEYFSETQRNKGNFPGRFSGRQFSNSRSEMNVSTLELGDSALYLCASSSPLDGEKLFFGSGTQLSVL.

The chain has TRBV5-1 and TRBJ1-1; D may be TRBD1 (6 bases). Trimming shortened V by 0 bases and J by 8 bases, and 8 bases separated the two germline ends. The V gene's germline CDR1 is SGHRS and CDR2 YFSETQ. This CDR3 is 12 amino acids long. CDR3 protein: CASSLGGQEAFF. In DNA form, the CDR3 reads TGCGCCAGCAGCTTGGGTGGACAGGAAGCTTTCTTT.

The V and J genes are TRBV12-5 and TRBJ2-7; tentatively, D is TRBD2 (5 bases). Trimming pared 4 bases from V and 6 bases from J, leaving 19 bases between. This CDR3 spans 15 amino acids. Germline V gene lookup returns CDR1 LGHNT and CDR2 FRNRAP. Here the CDR3 DNA reads TGTGCTAGTGGTTCGTCCCGGGGTCCTACATGCGAGCAGTACTTC. Protein product: CASGSSRGPTCEQYF.

V is TRBV4-1 and J is TRBJ2-7; maybe TRBD1 (6 bases). Germline values: CDR1 MGHRA, CDR2 YSYEKL. The ends were cut back, 2 bases at V and 4 bases at J, with 15 bases in the middle. The CDR3 runs 15 residues. Written as DNA, the CDR3 is TGCGCCAGCAGCCAAACCGGGACACTTGCTTACGAGCAGTACTTC. It yields the protein CASSQTGTLAYEQYF.

The V gene is TRBV6-1, the J gene TRBJ1-2, with D unresolved. Germline CDR1 MNHNS, CDR2 SASEGT. The V end lost 2 bases, the J end lost 4 bases, and 5 bases lay between the germline ends. The CDR3 runs to 12 residues. The CDR3 nucleotides are TGTGCCAGCAGTGAACTTTCCTATGGCTACACCTTC. It specifies CASSELSYGYTF.